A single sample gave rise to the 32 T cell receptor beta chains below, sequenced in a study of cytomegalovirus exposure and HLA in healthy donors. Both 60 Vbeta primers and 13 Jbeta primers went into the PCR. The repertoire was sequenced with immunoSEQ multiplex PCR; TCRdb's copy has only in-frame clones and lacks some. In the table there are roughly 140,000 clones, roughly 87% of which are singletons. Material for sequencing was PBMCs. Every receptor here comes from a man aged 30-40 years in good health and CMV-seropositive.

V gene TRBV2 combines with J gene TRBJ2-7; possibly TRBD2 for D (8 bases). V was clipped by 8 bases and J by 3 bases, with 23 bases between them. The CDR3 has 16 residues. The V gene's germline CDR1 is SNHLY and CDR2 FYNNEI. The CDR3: CASGGQIQTSDYEQYF. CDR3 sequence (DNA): TGTGCCAGCGGGGGACAGATCCAGACTAGCGACTACGAGCAGTACTTC.

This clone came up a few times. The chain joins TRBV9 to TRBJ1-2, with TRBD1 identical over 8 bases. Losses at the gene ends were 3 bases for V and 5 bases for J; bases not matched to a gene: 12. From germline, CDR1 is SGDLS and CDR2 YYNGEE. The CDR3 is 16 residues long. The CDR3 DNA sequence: TGTGCCAGCAGCGCCCAAGGAGGAGGACAGGGTTATGGCTACACCTTC. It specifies CASSAQGGGQGYGYTF.

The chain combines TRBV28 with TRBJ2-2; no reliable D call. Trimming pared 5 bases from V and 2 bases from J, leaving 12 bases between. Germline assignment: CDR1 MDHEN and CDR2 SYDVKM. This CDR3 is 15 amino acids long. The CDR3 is CASSPWARNTGELFF. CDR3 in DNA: TGTGCCAGCAGTCCCTGGGCCAGAAACACCGGGGAGCTGTTTTTT. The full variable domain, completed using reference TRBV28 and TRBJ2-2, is DVKVTQSSRYLVKRTGEKVFLECVQDMDHENMFWYRQDPGLGLRLIYFSYDVKMKEKGDIPEGYSVSREKKERFSLILESASTNQTSMYLCASSPWARNTGELFFGEGSRLTVL.

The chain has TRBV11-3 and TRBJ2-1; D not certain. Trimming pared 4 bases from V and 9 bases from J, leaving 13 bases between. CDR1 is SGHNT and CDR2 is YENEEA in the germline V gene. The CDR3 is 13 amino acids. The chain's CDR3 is CASSSQWAPEQFF. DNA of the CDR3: TGTGCCAGCAGCTCACAGTGGGCCCCTGAGCAGTTCTTC.

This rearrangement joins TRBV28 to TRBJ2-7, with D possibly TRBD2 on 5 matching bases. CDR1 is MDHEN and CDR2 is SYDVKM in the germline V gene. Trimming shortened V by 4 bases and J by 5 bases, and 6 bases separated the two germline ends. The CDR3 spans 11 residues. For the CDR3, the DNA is TGTGCCAGCAGTTCAGCGGACGAGCAGTACTTC. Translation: CASSSADEQYF.

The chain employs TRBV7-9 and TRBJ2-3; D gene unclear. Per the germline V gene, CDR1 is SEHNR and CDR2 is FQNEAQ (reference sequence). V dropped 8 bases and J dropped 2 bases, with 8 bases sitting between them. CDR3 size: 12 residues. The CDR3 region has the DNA TGTGCCAGCGATCCAGTCACAGATACGCAGTATTTT. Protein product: CASDPVTDTQYF.

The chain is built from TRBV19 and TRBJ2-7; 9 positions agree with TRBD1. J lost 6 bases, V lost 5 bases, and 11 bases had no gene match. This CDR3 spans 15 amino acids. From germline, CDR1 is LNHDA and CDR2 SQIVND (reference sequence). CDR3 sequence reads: CASSPAGTGSVEQYF. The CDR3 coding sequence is TGTGCCAGTAGTCCTGCCGGGACAGGGTCCGTCGAGCAGTACTTC.

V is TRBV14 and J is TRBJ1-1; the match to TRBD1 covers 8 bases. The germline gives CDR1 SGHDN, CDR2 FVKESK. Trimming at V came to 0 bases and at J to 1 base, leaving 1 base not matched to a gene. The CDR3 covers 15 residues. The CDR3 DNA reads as TGTGCCAGCAGCCAAGAAGACAGGGGGAACACTGAAGCTTTCTTT. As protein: CASSQEDRGNTEAFF.

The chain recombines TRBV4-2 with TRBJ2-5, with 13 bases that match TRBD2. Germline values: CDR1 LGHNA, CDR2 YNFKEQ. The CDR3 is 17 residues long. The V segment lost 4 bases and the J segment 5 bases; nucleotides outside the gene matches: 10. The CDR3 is CASSLGLAGRGGETQYF. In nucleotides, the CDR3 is TGTGCCAGCAGCCTGGGACTAGCGGGAAGGGGCGGGGAGACCCAGTACTTC.

The CDR3 DNA reads as TGCGCCAGCAGCCGACAGGACCGAGGTGAAAAACTGTTTTTT. Protein product: CASSRQDRGEKLFF. The gene calls are TRBV5-1 and TRBJ1-4; the D gene is possibly TRBD1 (6 bases). The V end was cut by 4 bases, the J end by 7 bases, with 14 bases between. Germline V CDR1 and CDR2: SGHRS, YFSETQ. The CDR3 is 14 residues long.

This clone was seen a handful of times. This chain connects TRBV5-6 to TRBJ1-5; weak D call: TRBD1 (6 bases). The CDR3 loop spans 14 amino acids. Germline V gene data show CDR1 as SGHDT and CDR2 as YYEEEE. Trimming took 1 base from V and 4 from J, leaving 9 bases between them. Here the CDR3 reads CASSLQGPNQPQHF. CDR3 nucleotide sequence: TGTGCCAGCAGCTTGCAGGGGCCAAATCAGCCCCAGCATTTT.

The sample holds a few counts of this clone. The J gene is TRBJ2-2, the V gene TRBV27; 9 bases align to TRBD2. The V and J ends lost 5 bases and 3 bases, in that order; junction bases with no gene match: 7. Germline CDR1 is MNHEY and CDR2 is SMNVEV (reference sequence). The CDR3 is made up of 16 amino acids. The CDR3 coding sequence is TGTGCCAGCAGTACCCCACTAGCGGGTTACACCGGGGAGCTGTTTTTT. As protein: CASSTPLAGYTGELFF.

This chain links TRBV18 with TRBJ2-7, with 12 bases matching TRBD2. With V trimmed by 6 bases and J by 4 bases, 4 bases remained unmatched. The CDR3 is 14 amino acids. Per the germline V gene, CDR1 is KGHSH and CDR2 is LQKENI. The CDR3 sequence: CASSGGTSGYEQYF. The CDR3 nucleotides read TGTGCCAGCTCGGGAGGGACTAGCGGGTACGAGCAGTACTTC.

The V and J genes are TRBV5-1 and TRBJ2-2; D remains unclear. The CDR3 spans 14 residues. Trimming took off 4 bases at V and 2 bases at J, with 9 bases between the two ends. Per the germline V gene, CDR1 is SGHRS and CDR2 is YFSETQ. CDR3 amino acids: CASSHTANTGELFF. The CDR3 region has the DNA TGCGCCAGCAGCCACACCGCCAACACCGGGGAGCTGTTTTTT. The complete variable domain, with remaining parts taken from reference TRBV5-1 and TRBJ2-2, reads KAGVTQTPRYLIKTRGQQVTLSCSPISGHRSVSWYQQTPGQGLQFLFEYFSETQRNKGNFPGRFSGRQFSNSRSEMNVSTLELGDSALYLCASSHTANTGELFFGEGSRLTVL.

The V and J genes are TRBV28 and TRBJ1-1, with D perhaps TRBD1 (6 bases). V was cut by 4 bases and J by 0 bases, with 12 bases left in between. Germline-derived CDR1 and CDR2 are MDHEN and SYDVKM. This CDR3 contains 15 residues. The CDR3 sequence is CASSSGQTLNTEAFF. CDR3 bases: TGTGCCAGCAGTTCAGGACAGACCCTGAACACTGAAGCTTTCTTT. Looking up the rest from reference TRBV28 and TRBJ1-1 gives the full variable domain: DVKVTQSSRYLVKRTGEKVFLECVQDMDHENMFWYRQDPGLGLRLIYFSYDVKMKEKGDIPEGYSVSREKKERFSLILESASTNQTSMYLCASSSGQTLNTEAFFGQGTRLTVV.

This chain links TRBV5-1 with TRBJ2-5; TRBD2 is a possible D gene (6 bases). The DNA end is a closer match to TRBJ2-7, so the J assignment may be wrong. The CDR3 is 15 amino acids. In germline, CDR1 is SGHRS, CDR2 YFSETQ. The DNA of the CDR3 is TGCGCCAGCAGCCCTCTGGGGACTTGGGACTACGAGCAGTACTTC. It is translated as CASSPLGTWDYEQYF.

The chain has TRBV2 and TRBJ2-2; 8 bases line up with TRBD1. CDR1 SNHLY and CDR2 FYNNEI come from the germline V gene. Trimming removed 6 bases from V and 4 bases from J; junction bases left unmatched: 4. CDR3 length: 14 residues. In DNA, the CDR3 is TGTGCCAGCAGCGGACAGGGTAGCACCGGGGAGCTGTTTTTT. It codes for CASSGQGSTGELFF.

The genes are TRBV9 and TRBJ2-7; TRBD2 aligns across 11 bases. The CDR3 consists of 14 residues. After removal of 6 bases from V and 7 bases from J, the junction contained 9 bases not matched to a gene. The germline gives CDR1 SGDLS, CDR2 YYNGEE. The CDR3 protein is CASTPGLAVGEQYF. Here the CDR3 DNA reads TGTGCCAGCACCCCGGGACTAGCGGTAGGTGAGCAGTACTTC. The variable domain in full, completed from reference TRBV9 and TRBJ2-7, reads DSGVTQTPKHLITATGQRVTLRCSPRSGDLSVYWYQQSLDQGLQFLIQYYNGEERAKGNILERFSAQQFPDLHSELNLSSLELGDSALYFCASTPGLAVGEQYFGPGTRLTVT.

The CDR3 spells CASSGGASTDTQYF. Here the CDR3 DNA reads TGTGCCAGCAGCGGGGGAGCTAGCACAGATACGCAGTATTTT. The chain combines TRBV2 with TRBJ2-3; TRBD2 might be the D (6 bases). V was cut by 6 bases and J by 0 bases, with 10 bases left in between. The CDR3 runs to 14 residues. Looked up from germline, CDR1 is SNHLY and CDR2 is FYNNEI.

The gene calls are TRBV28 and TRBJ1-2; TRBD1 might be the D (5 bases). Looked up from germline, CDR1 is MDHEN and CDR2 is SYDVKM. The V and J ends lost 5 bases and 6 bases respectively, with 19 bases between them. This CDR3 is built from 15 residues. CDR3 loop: CASSTLRVLGDGYTF. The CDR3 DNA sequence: TGTGCCAGCAGTACCCTCAGGGTTTTAGGTGATGGCTACACCTTC.

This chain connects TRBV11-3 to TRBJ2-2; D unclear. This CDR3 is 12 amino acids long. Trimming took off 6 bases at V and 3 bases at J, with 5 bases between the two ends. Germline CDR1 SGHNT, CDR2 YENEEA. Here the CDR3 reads CASRADTGELFF. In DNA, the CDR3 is TGTGCCAGCAGGGCGGACACCGGGGAGCTGTTTTTT.

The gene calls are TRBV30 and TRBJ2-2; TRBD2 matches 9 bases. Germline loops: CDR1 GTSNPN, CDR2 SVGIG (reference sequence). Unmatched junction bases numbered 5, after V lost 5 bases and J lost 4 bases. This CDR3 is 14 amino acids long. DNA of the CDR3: TGTGCCTGGGTAGCGGGAGTTGGCACCGGGGAGCTGTTTTTT. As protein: CAWVAGVGTGELFF.

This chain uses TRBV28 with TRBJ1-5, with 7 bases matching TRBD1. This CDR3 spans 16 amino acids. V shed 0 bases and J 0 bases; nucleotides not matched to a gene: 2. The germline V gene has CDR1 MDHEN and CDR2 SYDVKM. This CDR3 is CASSLWTGISNQPQHF. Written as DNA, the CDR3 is TGTGCCAGCAGTTTATGGACAGGGATTAGCAATCAGCCCCAGCATTTT.

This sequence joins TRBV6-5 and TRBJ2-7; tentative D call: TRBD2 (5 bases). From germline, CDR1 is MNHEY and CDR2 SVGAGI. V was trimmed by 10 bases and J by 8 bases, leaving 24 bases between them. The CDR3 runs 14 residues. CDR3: CATSTRGVSTQQYF. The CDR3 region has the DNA TGTGCCACAAGCACCCGGGGAGTGTCTACCCAGCAGTACTTC.

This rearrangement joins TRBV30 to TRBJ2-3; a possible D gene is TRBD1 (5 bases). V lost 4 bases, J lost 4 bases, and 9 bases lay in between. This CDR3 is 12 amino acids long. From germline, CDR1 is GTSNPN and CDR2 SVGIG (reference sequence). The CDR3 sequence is CAWKAGSDTQYF. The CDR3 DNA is TGTGCCTGGAAGGCAGGGTCAGATACGCAGTATTTT.

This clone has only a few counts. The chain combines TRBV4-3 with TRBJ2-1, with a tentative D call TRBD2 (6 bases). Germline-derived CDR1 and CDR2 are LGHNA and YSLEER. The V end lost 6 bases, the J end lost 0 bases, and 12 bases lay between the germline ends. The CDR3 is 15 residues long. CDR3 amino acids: CASRPTSNSYNEQFF. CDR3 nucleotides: TGCGCCAGCAGACCTACTAGCAACTCCTACAATGAGCAGTTCTTC.

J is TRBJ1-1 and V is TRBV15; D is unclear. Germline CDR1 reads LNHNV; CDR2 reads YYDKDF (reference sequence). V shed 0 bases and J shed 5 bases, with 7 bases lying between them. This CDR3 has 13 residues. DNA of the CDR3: TGTGCCACCAGCAGAGAGAGGGAAACTGAAGCTTTCTTT. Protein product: CATSRERETEAFF.

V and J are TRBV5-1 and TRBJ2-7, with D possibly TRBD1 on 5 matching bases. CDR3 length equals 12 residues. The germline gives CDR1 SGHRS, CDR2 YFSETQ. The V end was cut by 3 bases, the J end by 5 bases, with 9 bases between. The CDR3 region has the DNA TGCGCCAGCAGCTCTCAGGGCCACGAGCAGTACTTC. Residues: CASSSQGHEQYF.

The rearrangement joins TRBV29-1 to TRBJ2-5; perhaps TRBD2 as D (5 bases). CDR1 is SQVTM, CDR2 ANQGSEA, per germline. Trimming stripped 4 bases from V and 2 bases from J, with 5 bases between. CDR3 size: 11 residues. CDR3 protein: CSVGTQETQYF. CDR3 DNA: TGCAGCGTTGGGACTCAAGAGACCCAGTACTTC.

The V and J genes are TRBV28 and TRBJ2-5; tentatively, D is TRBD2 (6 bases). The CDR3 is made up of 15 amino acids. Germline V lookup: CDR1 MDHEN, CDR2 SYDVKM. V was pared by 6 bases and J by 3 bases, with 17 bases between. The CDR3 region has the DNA TGTGCCAGCAGCCTGCCCGTCGGCGGGAAAGAGACCCAGTACTTC. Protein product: CASSLPVGGKETQYF. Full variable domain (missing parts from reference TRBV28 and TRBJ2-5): DVKVTQSSRYLVKRTGEKVFLECVQDMDHENMFWYRQDPGLGLRLIYFSYDVKMKEKGDIPEGYSVSREKKERFSLILESASTNQTSMYLCASSLPVGGKETQYFGPGTRLLVL.

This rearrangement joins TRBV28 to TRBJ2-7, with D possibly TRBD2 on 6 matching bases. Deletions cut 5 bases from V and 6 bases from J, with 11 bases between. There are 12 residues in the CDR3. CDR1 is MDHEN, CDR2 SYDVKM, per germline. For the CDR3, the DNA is TGTGCCAGCAGTGACCGGAGGGGCGAGCAGTACTTC. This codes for CASSDRRGEQYF.

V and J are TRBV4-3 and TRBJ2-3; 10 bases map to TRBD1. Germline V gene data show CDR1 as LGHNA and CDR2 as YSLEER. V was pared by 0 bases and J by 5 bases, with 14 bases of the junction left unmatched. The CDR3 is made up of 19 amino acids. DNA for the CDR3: TGCGCCAGCAGCCAAGACGTCATTCCGGGACAGGGGTCAGAAGATACGCAGTATTTT. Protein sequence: CASSQDVIPGQGSEDTQYF.